These T cell receptor beta chains were read from a single sample in a study of blood T cell repertoires in COVID-19. Assay used: immunoSEQ multiplex PCR; TCRdb lists only in-frame clones, some missing. In the table there are approximately 340,000 clones, around four fifths of which are singletons. The material sequenced was peripheral blood. The source of these receptors is a man aged 30-40 years with active or convalescent COVID-19. Both conserved end residues are part of each CDR3. The D gene is left open where the match is weak. The listing skips clone size in some rows; elsewhere it reads once, few, many or a size class.

D,size,J,V,DNA,CDR3
-,once,TRBJ2-1,TRBV7-9,TGTGCCAGCATCCCCAGCCTGCTAGGTAATTACAATGAGCAGTTCTTC,CASIPSLLGNYNEQFF
TRBD2,-,TRBJ2-7,TRBV7-2,TGTGCCAGCAGCCTAACTAGCGGGGTCTACGAGCAGTACTTC,CASSLTSGVYEQYF
-,-,TRBJ2-5,TRBV7-6,TGTGCCAGCAGCTACGGACAGACCCAAGAGACCCAGTACTTC,CASSYGQTQETQYF
TRBD2,-,TRBJ2-1,TRBV19,TGTGCCAGTAGTATGACCGGGACTAGGCACAATGAGCAGTTCTTC,CASSMTGTRHNEQFF
-,-,TRBJ2-7,TRBV6-5,TGTGCCAGCAGTTACGGCCGGGGGTATCGTTACGAGCAGTACTTC,CASSYGRGYRYEQYF
TRBD2,-,TRBJ2-1,TRBV5-8,TGTGCCAGCAGCTTATACGATTGGCTAGCGGTAAATGAGCAGTTCTTC,CASSLYDWLAVNEQFF
-,-,TRBJ1-1,TRBV7-8,TGTGCCAGCAGCTTAGCGAGGGGGTATAACACTGAAGCTTTCTTT,CASSLARGYNTEAFF
-,once,TRBJ1-1,TRBV4-1,TGCGCCAGCATACCATCCCCCGGGACAGAAGCTTTCTTT,CASIPSPGTEAFF
-,few,TRBJ2-7,TRBV19,TGTGCCAGTAGTATAGGAAGTCGGGGACTCTCCTACGAGCAGTACTTC,CASSIGSRGLSYEQYF
TRBD2,-,TRBJ2-3,TRBV28,TGTGCCAGCAGTCTCCGGTGGCTAGCGGAGTCTAGCACAGATACGCAGTATTTT,CASSLRWLAESSTDTQYF
TRBD1,-,TRBJ2-7,TRBV10-3,TGTGCCATCAGCCGGGACAGGGACTCCTACGAGCAGTACTTC,CAISRDRDSYEQYF
-,-,TRBJ1-1,TRBV7-2,TGTGCCAGCAGCCCAGCGAGAAGCATGAACACTGAAGCTTTCTTT,CASSPARSMNTEAFF
TRBD2,-,TRBJ2-5,TRBV5-5,TGTGCCAGCAGCTTAAGCGGGGGGATGGTTGGGGAGACCCAGTACTTC,CASSLSGGMVGETQYF
TRBD1,-,TRBJ1-1,TRBV6-5,TGTGCCACCAATTTGTGGACAGGAGATACTGAAGCTTTCTTT,CATNLWTGDTEAFF
-,-,TRBJ1-1,TRBV5-7,TGTGCCAGCGCGGGTGAGAACACTGAAGCTTTCTTT,CASAGENTEAFF
TRBD2,-,TRBJ2-4,TRBV9,TGTGCCAGCAGCGCTAGCGGGAGGGCGGACATTCAGTACTTC,CASSASGRADIQYF
-,-,TRBJ1-2,TRBV4-3,TGCGCCAGCAGCCAAGCTTCATCGGGGGAAGGCTATGGCTACACCTTC,CASSQASSGEGYGYTF
TRBD1,-,TRBJ1-2,TRBV30,TGTGCCTGGAGAAAGGGACAGGGGGCAGGCTACACCTTC,CAWRKGQGAGYTF
TRBD1,-,TRBJ2-5,TRBV28,TGTGCCAGCAGCCCTAGGACAGGGCAAGACCAAGAGACCCAGTACTTC,CASSPRTGQDQETQYF
TRBD1,-,TRBJ2-1,TRBV2,TGTGCCAGCAGTGAGAGGGACAGGGCGGTAAATGAGCAGTTCTTC,CASSERDRAVNEQFF
TRBD2,-,TRBJ2-2,TRBV9,TGTGCCAGCAGCGTAGGGGGAGGGAGGCTCGGGGAGCTGTTTTTT,CASSVGGGRLGELFF
-,-,TRBJ2-1,TRBV28,TGTGCCAGCAGGATGGGACCGAGGTATGGGGGGAGCTCCTACAATGAGCAGTTCTTC,CASRMGPRYGGSSYNEQFF